Below are 23 T cell receptor beta chains sequenced from a single sample in a study of control samples from healthy donors and cancer patients. TCRdb's copy holds only in-frame clones and misses some; the assay was immunoSEQ multiplex PCR. The sample contains about 270,000 clones, around 80% of which appear only once. The sequenced sample consisted of PBMCs. Receptors were obtained from a woman aged 60-75 years with lung cancer.

The gene calls are TRBV30 and TRBJ1-1; 9 nucleotides align to TRBD1. The CDR3 totals 15 residues. J was trimmed by 1 base and V by 5 bases; bases with no gene match: 8. Germline V gene lookup returns CDR1 GTSNPN and CDR2 SVGIG (reference sequence). DNA for the CDR3: TGTGCCTGGTCCAACTTGGGACAGGGGAACACTGAAGCTTTCTTT. Residues: CAWSNLGQGNTEAFF.

The sample holds one count of this clone. The rearrangement joins TRBV7-3 to TRBJ2-1; tentatively, D is TRBD2 (5 bases). Trimming stripped 4 bases from V and 0 bases from J, with 10 bases between. The germline V gene has CDR1 SGHTA and CDR2 FQGTGA. CDR3 length: 15 amino acids. CDR3 in amino acids: CASSYGLPSYNEQFF. CDR3 DNA: TGTGCCAGCAGCTACGGACTGCCCTCCTACAATGAGCAGTTCTTC.

The chain employs TRBV11-3 and TRBJ1-1; possibly TRBD1 for D (6 bases). V was clipped by 5 bases and J by 7 bases, with 11 bases between them. The CDR3 runs to 12 residues. Germline V gene sequence: CDR1 SGHNT, CDR2 YENEEA. Here the CDR3 DNA reads TGTGCCAGCAGCCAGGGGCTGGGTGAAGCTTTCTTT. Translation: CASSQGLGEAFF.

The J gene is TRBJ2-5, the V gene TRBV5-4, with D possibly matching TRBD2 (5 bases). The length of the CDR3 is 16 residues. The germline V gene has CDR1 SGHNT and CDR2 YYREEE (reference sequence). V gave up 3 bases and J gave up 4 bases, with 19 bases separating them. The CDR3 coding sequence is TGTGCCAGCAGCTCCTCTCGCGGGTACTCTCTAGAGACCCAGTACTTC. Translation gives CASSSSRGYSLETQYF.

This chain uses TRBV5-4 with TRBJ1-1, with D tentatively TRBD1 (5 bases). The germline CDR1 and CDR2 sequences are SGHNT and YYREEE (reference sequence). This CDR3 is 14 amino acids long. Trimming removed 0 bases from V and 1 base from J, with 7 bases in between. DNA of the CDR3: TGTGCCAGCAGCTTGGTGGGGGGGAACACTGAAGCTTTCTTT. As protein: CASSLVGGNTEAFF.

The chain couples TRBV5-1 to TRBJ2-7; 11 bases align to TRBD1. V trimming: 0 bases; J trimming: 4 bases; junction bases outside the gene matches: 6. Germline V gene sequence: CDR1 SGHRS, CDR2 YFSETQ. The CDR3 loop spans 16 amino acids. The CDR3 region is CASSLVLGTGGYEQYF. The CDR3 nucleotides read TGCGCCAGCAGCTTGGTATTGGGGACAGGGGGATACGAGCAGTACTTC.

Regarding this clone: Other DNA sequences in the sample encode the same CDR3. The chain links TRBV11-2 to TRBJ2-1; 13 nucleotides line up with TRBD2. CDR1 is SGHAT, CDR2 FQNNGV, per germline. CDR3 size: 16 residues. V dropped 5 bases and J dropped 4; count of bases not matched to a gene: 5. The CDR3 protein is CASSPGTSGTYNEQFF. CDR3 coding DNA: TGTGCCAGCAGCCCTGGGACTAGCGGGACTTACAATGAGCAGTTCTTC.

V gene TRBV5-6 combines with J gene TRBJ1-1; 7 nucleotides line up with TRBD1. Germline lookup yields CDR1 SGHDT and CDR2 YYEEEE. CDR3 length equals 14 residues. Trimming took 4 bases from V and 1 from J; bases not matched to a gene: 4. The CDR3, as DNA: TGTGCCAGCAGCCTGGGGACAGCGAACACTGAAGCTTTCTTT. It encodes CASSLGTANTEAFF.

The genes are TRBV29-1 and TRBJ2-1, with TRBD2 matching 8 bases. Germline assignment: CDR1 SQVTM and CDR2 ANQGSEA. The CDR3 is made up of 15 amino acids. V trimming: 6 bases; J trimming: 0 bases; junction bases outside the gene matches: 7. The CDR3 DNA follows: TGCAGCGTCCTTGGGAGCGGGAGCTCCTACAATGAGCAGTTCTTC. Amino acids: CSVLGSGSSYNEQFF.

CDR3 nucleotides: TGTGCCACCGCCGTATCCCCAAGAGATGGCTACACCTTC. Protein sequence: CATAVSPRDGYTF. This chain connects TRBV12-3 or TRBV12-4 to TRBJ1-2; the D is unclear. The CDR3 runs 13 residues. V was pared by 10 bases and J by 6 bases, with 18 bases between.

The genes are TRBV27 and TRBJ2-3; 11 nucleotides align to TRBD2. CDR1 MNHEY and CDR2 SMNVEV come from the germline V gene (reference sequence). This CDR3 spans 17 amino acids. The J segment lost 2 bases and the V segment lost 3 bases, leaving 7 bases of the junction unmatched. The CDR3 bases are TGTGCCAGCAGTTTCCTTCGACTAGCGGGAACCACAGATACGCAGTATTTT. Translating gives CASSFLRLAGTTDTQYF.

This clone has a handful of counts. The chain is built from TRBV5-6 and TRBJ1-1; D may be TRBD1 (6 bases). CDR3 length: 16 amino acids. CDR1 is SGHDT and CDR2 is YYEEEE in the germline V gene. Trimming removed 3 bases from V and 5 bases from J, with 20 bases in between. The CDR3 DNA reads as TGTGCCAGCAGCTCCTCAGCCAGGGGCGCGGATACTGAAGCTTTCTTT. It translates to CASSSSARGADTEAFF. Full variable domain (remainder filled in from reference TRBV5-6 and TRBJ1-1): DAGVTQSPTHLIKTRGQQVTLRCSPKSGHDTVSWYQQALGQGPQFIFQYYEEEERQRGNFPDRFSGHQFPNYSSELNVNALLLGDSALYLCASSSSARGADTEAFFGQGTRLTVV.

The chain joins TRBV6-1 to TRBJ1-2; tentative D call: TRBD1 (5 bases). In germline, CDR1 is MNHNS, CDR2 SASEGT. Trimming cost V 3 bases and J 3 bases, with 8 bases left between them. The CDR3 contains 13 residues. CDR3 protein: CASSERGHYGYTF. In DNA, the CDR3 is TGTGCCAGCAGTGAGAGGGGACACTATGGCTACACCTTC.

This chain uses TRBV7-2 with TRBJ2-3; D is ambiguous. Germline CDR1 reads SGHTA; CDR2 reads FQGNSA. Between the trimmed V and J ends, which lost 0 bases and 2 bases, there was a span of 3 bases. The CDR3 consists of 13 residues. CDR3 in DNA: TGTGCCAGCAGCTTAGCCAACACAGATACGCAGTATTTT. It codes for CASSLANTDTQYF.

This clone has more than one count but fewer than ten. The V gene is TRBV12-3 or TRBV12-4, the J gene TRBJ2-7; 7 bases align to TRBD1. V shed 5 bases and J 9 bases; nucleotides not matched to a gene: 10. The CDR3 runs 13 residues. The CDR3 spells CASSPGTAFGQYF. The CDR3, as DNA: TGTGCCAGCAGTCCCGGGACAGCCTTTGGGCAGTACTTC.

This rearrangement joins TRBV2 to TRBJ1-5; 8 nucleotides line up with TRBD1. The CDR3 is made up of 15 amino acids. J lost 6 bases, V lost 4 bases, and 8 bases had no gene match. Germline lookup yields CDR1 SNHLY and CDR2 FYNNEI. The CDR3 reads CASSVGQGGRQPQHF. CDR3 in DNA: TGTGCCAGCAGTGTTGGACAGGGAGGTCGTCAGCCCCAGCATTTT.

This clone was counted once. The gene calls are TRBV3-1 (or the pseudogene TRBV3-2) and TRBJ2-3; D may correspond to TRBD1 or TRBD2 (6 bases each). The CDR3 totals 14 residues. V was clipped by 1 base and J by 6 bases, with 11 bases between them. The germline CDR1 and CDR2 sequences are LGHDT and YNNKEL (reference sequence). The CDR3 loop is CASSQAFGGDTQYF. CDR3 nucleotides: TGTGCCAGCAGCCAAGCCTTCGGGGGCGATACGCAGTATTTT.

The J gene is TRBJ2-5, the V gene TRBV11-2; 7 bases align to TRBD2. V shed 2 bases and J 0 bases; nucleotides not matched to a gene: 6. Per the germline V gene, CDR1 is SGHAT and CDR2 is FQNNGV. The CDR3 contains 16 residues. The CDR3 DNA follows: TGTGCCAGCAGCTTATCTTCAGGGACTAACCAAGAGACCCAGTACTTC. Its translation: CASSLSSGTNQETQYF.

This chain uses TRBV7-9 with TRBJ1-6; 8 bases line up with TRBD1. The germline V gene encodes CDR1 SEHNR and CDR2 FQNEAQ (reference sequence). This CDR3 spans 16 amino acids. Trimming removed 1 base from V and 6 bases from J; junction bases left unmatched: 5. The chain's CDR3 is CASSLGQGATNSPLHF. In nucleotides, the CDR3 is TGTGCCAGCAGCTTAGGGCAGGGGGCCACTAATTCACCCCTCCACTTT.

The chain couples TRBV25-1 to TRBJ1-5; 7 nucleotides match TRBD1. The trim removed 4 bases at V and 2 bases at J, leaving 5 bases unmatched. This CDR3 has 15 amino acids. From germline, CDR1 is MGHDK and CDR2 SYGVNS. The CDR3 DNA sequence: TGTGCCAGCAGTGGAATTGGACAGGGCAATCAGCCCCAGCATTTT. Translation gives CASSGIGQGNQPQHF.

V and J are TRBV28 and TRBJ2-7; 12 nucleotides agree with TRBD1. CDR1 is MDHEN and CDR2 is SYDVKM in the germline V gene. The CDR3 is 19 amino acids. Trimming took 4 bases from V and 2 from J; bases not matched to a gene: 15. DNA for the CDR3: TGTGCCAGCAGTTCCACCGCCGGGACAGGGGGCGGGATCCCCTACGAGCAGTACTTC. This codes for CASSSTAGTGGGIPYEQYF.

CDR3 DNA: TGCAGTGCTAGTAACAGGGGCCAGCCCCAGCATTTT. Protein sequence: CSASNRGQPQHF. The J gene is TRBJ1-5, the V gene TRBV20-1; 7 bases map to TRBD1. Losses at the gene ends were 3 bases for V and 7 bases for J; bases not matched to a gene: 3. Germline assignment: CDR1 DFQATT and CDR2 SNEGSKA (reference sequence). The CDR3 loop spans 12 amino acids.

The chain links TRBV10-3 to TRBJ2-3; 8 nucleotides line up with TRBD2. This CDR3 region has 15 residues. The V segment lost 3 bases and the J segment 4 bases; nucleotides outside the gene matches: 6. Germline CDR1 is ENHRY and CDR2 is SYGVKD. CDR3 sequence: CAISEIGGASDTQYF. CDR3 nucleotide sequence: TGTGCCATCAGTGAAATCGGGGGGGCCTCAGATACGCAGTATTTT.